This T cell receptor beta chain was sequenced in a study of blood T cells in healthy people across ages. The CDR3 has 10 amino acids. Germline CDR1 and CDR2: DFQATT and SNEGSKA (reference sequence). V was clipped by 3 bases and J by 7 bases, with 6 bases between them. Sample-barcoded 5' priming and a J-beta primer mix drove a second PCR of 7 to 11 cycles. TCRdb called the 5' RACE reads again in MiXCR, with one record for every CDR3 protein. Altogether some 1.5 million distinct CDR3 sequences are present, roughly 43% being singletons, with the ten largest covering around 4%. Many counts were recorded for this clonotype.

The genes are TRBV20-1 and TRBJ1-2, with a weak D call TRBD1 (6 bases). This receptor was identified in a woman aged 18-29 years in good health. The sequenced material came from blood. CDR3 nucleotide sequence: TGCAGTGCTAGGACAGGTGGCTACACCTTC. Residues: CSARTGGYTF.